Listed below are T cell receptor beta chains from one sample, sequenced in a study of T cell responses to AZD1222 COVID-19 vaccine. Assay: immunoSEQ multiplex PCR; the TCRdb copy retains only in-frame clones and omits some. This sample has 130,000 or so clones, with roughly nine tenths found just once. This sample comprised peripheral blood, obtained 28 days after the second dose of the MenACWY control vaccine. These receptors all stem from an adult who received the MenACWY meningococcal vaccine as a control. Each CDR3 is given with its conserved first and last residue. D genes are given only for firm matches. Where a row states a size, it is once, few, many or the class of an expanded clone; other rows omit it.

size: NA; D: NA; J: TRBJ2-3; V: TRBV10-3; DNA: TGTGCCATCAGCGCCAAGACTAGACAAGGTACCGATACGCAGTATTTT; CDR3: CAISAKTRQGTDTQYF
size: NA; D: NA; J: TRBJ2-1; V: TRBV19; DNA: TGTGCCAGTAGTATAAGACACTACTACAATGAGCAGTTCTTC; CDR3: CASSIRHYYNEQFF
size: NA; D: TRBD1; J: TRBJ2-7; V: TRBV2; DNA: TGTGCCAGCCAGGACAGGGCCTCCTACGAGCAGTACTTC; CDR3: CASQDRASYEQYF
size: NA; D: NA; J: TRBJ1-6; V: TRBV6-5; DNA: TGTGCCAGCAGCCCGGTCGGTAGTAATTCACCCCTCCACTTT; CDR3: CASSPVGSNSPLHF
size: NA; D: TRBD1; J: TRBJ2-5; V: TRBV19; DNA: TGTGCCAGTAGCGGGACAGGGGGCCAAGAGACCCAGTACTTC; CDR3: CASSGTGGQETQYF
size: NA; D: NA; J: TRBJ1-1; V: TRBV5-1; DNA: TGCGCCAGCAGCTCCTGGGACTTAGACCACACTGAAGCTTTCTTT; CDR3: CASSSWDLDHTEAFF
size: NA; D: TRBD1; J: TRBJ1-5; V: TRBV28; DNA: TGTGCCAGCAGTTTGGGACAGGGACCCCAATGGGCCCAGCATTTT; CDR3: CASSLGQGPQWAQHF
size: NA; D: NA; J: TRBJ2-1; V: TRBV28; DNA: TGTGCCAGCAGAACCAAGCGCCTTGGATACAATGAGCAGTTCTTC; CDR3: CASRTKRLGYNEQFF
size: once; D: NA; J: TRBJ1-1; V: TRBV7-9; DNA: TGTGCCAGCAGCTTAGTGGCAGTTTACACTGAAGCTTTCTTT; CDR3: CASSLVAVYTEAFF
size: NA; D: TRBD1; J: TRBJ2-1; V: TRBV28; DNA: TGTGCCAGCACAGCCAACGCGCAGGGGGTCTCCTACAATGAGCAGTTCTTC; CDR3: CASTANAQGVSYNEQFF
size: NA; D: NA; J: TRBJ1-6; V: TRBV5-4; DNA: TGTGCCAGCAGCTTGGGGGGGTCGACAGTTTCTTCACCCCTCCACTTT; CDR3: CASSLGGSTVSSPLHF
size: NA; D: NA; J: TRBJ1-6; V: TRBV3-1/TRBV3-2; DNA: TGTGCCAGCAGCCAAGGCACCGCCGAGAGCTCCTATAATTCACCCCTCCACTTT; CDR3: CASSQGTAESSYNSPLHF
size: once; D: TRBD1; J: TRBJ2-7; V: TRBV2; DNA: TGTGCCAGCAGTGAAGTTGAGGACAGGTCCTACGAGCAGTACTTC; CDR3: CASSEVEDRSYEQYF
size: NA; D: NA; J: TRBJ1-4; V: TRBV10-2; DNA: TGCGCCAGCAGGGACAGCGCAACTAATGAAAAACTGTTTTTT; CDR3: CASRDSATNEKLFF
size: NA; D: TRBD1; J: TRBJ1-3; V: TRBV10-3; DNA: TGTGCCATCAGCCTTCAGGGGGCAGTTGATTCTGGAAACACCATATATTTT; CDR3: CAISLQGAVDSGNTIYF
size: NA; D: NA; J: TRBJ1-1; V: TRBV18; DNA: TGTGCCAGCACAACTTCCATCGGTAAGAACACTGAAGCTTTCTTT; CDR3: CASTTSIGKNTEAFF
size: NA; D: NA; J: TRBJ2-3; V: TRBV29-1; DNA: TGCAGCGTTAGGGGTGGGGCAGATACGCAGTATTTT; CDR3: CSVRGGADTQYF
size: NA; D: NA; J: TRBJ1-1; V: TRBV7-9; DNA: TGTGCCAGCAGCTTCACTTCCCAACATAACACTGAAGCTTTCTTT; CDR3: CASSFTSQHNTEAFF
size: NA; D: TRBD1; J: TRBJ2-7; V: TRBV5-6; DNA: TGTGCCAGCAGCAGGGACAGGGGGCAGGAGCAGTACTTC; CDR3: CASSRDRGQEQYF
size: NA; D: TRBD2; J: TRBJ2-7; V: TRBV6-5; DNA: TGTGCCAGCAATGCTGGACTAGCGGGAGACGGCGAGCAGTACTTC; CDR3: CASNAGLAGDGEQYF
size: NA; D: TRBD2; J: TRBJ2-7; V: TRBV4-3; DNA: TGCGCCAGCAGCCAAGATTCGGCTAGCGGGATCTACGAGCAGTACTTC; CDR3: CASSQDSASGIYEQYF
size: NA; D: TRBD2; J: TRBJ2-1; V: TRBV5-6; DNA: TGTGCCAGCAGCCAAGAGCGGGGACCCTACAATGAGCAGTTCTTC; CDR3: CASSQERGPYNEQFF
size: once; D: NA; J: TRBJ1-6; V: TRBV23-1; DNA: TGCGCCAGCAGTCAATCGGCTCCAGGGGTGTCTAGCTCCTATAATTCACCCCTCCACTTT; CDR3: CASSQSAPGVSSSYNSPLHF
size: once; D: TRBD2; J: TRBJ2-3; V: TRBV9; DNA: TGTGCCAGCAGCGTAGCTGGACTAGGGGCAGATACGCAGTATTTT; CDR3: CASSVAGLGADTQYF
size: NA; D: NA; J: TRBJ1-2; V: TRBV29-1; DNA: TGCAGCGTTGAAGATTTTGACGGCGGGTACTATGGCTACACCTTC; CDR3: CSVEDFDGGYYGYTF
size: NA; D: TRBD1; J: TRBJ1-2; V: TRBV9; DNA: TGTGCCAGCAGCGTAGGACAGGGGTATGGCTACACCTTC; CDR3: CASSVGQGYGYTF
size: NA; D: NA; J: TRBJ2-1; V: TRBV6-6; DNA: TGTGCCAGCAGTCTCTCCTCAGGGGGGGACCTCTACAATGAGCAGTTCTTC; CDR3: CASSLSSGGDLYNEQFF
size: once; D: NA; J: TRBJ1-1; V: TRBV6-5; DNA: TGTGCCAGCAGCCAGAAGACGGGCACTGAAGCTTTCTTT; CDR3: CASSQKTGTEAFF
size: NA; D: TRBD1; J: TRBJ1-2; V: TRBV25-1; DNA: TGTGCCAGCAGTGAAACAGGCTCACAGGGGGGCTACACCTTC; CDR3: CASSETGSQGGYTF
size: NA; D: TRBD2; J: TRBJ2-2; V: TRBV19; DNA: TGTGCCAGTAGTATTGGGCTAGCGGGAGGGAAAACCGGGGAGCTGTTTTTT; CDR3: CASSIGLAGGKTGELFF
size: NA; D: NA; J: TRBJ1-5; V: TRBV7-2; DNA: TGTGCCAGCAGCTTTGAGGGGGGGGTGAATCAGCCCCAGCATTTT; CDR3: CASSFEGGVNQPQHF
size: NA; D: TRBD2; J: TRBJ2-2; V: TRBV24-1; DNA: TGTGCCACCAGTGCAACTAGCGGGAGACCTAACACCGGGGAGCTGTTTTTT; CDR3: CATSATSGRPNTGELFF
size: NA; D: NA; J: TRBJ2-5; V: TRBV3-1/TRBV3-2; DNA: TGTGCCAGCAGCCAAGATCCTCTAGCGGAGACCCAGTACTTC; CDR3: CASSQDPLAETQYF
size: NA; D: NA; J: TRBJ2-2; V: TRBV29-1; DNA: TGCAGCGTTGAACGCATTTCAACCGGGGAGCTGTTTTTT; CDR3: CSVERISTGELFF
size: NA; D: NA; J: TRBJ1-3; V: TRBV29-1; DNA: TGCAGCGCCTTGGGTGGAAGATCTGGAAACACCATATATTTT; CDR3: CSALGGRSGNTIYF
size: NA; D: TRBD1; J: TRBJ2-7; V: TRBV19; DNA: TGTGCCAGTAGTAATGGCCCCGGGACAGGGTCCTACGAGCAGTACTTC; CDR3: CASSNGPGTGSYEQYF
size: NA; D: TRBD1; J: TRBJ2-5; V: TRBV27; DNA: TGTGCCAGCAGCTCCGGGACAGTCGACCGAGGGTCCCAGTACTTC; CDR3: CASSSGTVDRGSQYF
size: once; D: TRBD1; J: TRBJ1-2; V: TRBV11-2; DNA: TGTGCCAGCAGCCCCCAGGGGGCGAATTACTATGGCTACACCTTC; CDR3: CASSPQGANYYGYTF
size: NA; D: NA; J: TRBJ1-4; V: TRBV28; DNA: TGTGCCAGCGGTGGGGGAATTGATGAAAAACTGTTTTTT; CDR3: CASGGGIDEKLFF
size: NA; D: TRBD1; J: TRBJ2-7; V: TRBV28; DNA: TGTGCCAGCAGTTTGGGGGGACAGGGGGCCTACGAGCAGTACTTC; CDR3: CASSLGGQGAYEQYF
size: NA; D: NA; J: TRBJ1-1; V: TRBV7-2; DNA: TGTGCCAGCAGCTTTGATTGGGGGTCGATCACTGAAGCTTTCTTT; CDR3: CASSFDWGSITEAFF
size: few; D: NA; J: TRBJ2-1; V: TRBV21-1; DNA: TGTGCCAGCAGCGATTTTTGTGGGGAGCAGTTCTTC; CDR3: CASSDFCGEQFF
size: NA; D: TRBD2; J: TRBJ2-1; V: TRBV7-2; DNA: TGTGCCAGCAGCAAACTAGCGGGAGGGCGCAGGGATGAGCAGTTCTTC; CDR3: CASSKLAGGRRDEQFF
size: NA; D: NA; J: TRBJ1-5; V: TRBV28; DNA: TGTGCCAGCAGTTTGTCCCAGCTCAATCAGCCCCAGCATTTT; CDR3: CASSLSQLNQPQHF
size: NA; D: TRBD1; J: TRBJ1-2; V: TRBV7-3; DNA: TGTGCCAGCAGCCAAGGGACAGGGGAAGGCTACACCTTC; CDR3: CASSQGTGEGYTF
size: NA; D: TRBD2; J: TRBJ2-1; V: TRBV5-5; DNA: TGTGCCAGCAGCAGGACTAGCGGGTACAATGAGCAGTTCTTC; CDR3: CASSRTSGYNEQFF
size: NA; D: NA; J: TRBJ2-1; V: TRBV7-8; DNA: TGTGCCAGCAGCTTAAGAGTTAGCCGGTGGGAGAGCGAGAGGAATGAGCAGTTCTTC; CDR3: CASSLRVSRWESERNEQFF
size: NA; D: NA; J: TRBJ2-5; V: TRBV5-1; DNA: TGCGCCAGCAGCTCAGGGGCCCAAGGCGAGACCCAGTACTTC; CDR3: CASSSGAQGETQYF
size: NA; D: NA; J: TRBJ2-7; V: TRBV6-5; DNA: TGTGCCAGCAGTTACCCGGGGGGCGGGGACGAGCAGTACTTC; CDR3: CASSYPGGGDEQYF
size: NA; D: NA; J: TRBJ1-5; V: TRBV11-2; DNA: TGTGCCAGCAGCTTAAATTGGGATAGCAATCAGCCCCAGCATTTT; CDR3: CASSLNWDSNQPQHF
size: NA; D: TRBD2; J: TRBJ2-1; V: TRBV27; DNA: TGTGCCAGCACTCCGTGGGGGGTTGGCGGGAGTGTACACGAGCAGTTCTTC; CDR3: CASTPWGVGGSVHEQFF
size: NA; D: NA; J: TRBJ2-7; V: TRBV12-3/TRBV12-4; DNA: TGTGCCAGCAGTCTAAGGGAATTGGAACAGTACTTC; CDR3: CASSLRELEQYF